This is a list of T cell receptor beta chains from one sample in a study of patients and donors after allogeneic stem cell transplantation. TCRdb recomputed calls from the RT-PCR reads with MiXCR, one row per CDR3 protein. The sample contains about 960,000 distinct CDR3 sequences, more than 15% of which appear only once. The sequenced sample consisted of blood, either unsorted or a sorted T cell fraction (not recorded which). The source is a human donor who was either an allogeneic HSCT recipient or a stem cell or donor lymphocyte infusion donor (not recorded which). It is not recorded whose cells these are; they may come from a transplant donor. Each CDR3 is given with its conserved first and last residue. D genes are given only for firm matches. Not every row has a clone size; where given, it reads once, few, many or a size class.

TGTGCCAGCACACGACAGGAGGGCTATGGCTACACCTTC CASTRQEGYGYTF . . TRBJ1-2 TRBV18
TGTGCCAGCAGCCCCGCGGGCCACAATGAGCAGTTCTTC CASSPAGHNEQFF . . TRBJ2-1 TRBV11-3
TGTGCCACCAGTGATCCCAGGGAGGACACTGAAGCTTTCTTT CATSDPREDTEAFF few . TRBJ1-1 TRBV24-1
TGCGCCAGCAGCGAGGGCGGGAGGTCCAGTACCAATGAGCAGTTCTTC CASSEGGRSSTNEQFF . TRBD2 TRBJ2-1 TRBV5-1
TGTGCCACTCCGGGGTCACAGGAGCCTGAAGCTTTCTTT CATPGSQEPEAFF . . TRBJ1-1 TRBV7-3
TGCGCCAGCAGACCGGGACAGGGTTGGGGTTTCGATGAGCAGTTCTTC CASRPGQGWGFDEQFF few TRBD1 TRBJ2-1 TRBV5-1
TGTGCCTGGAGTACAGAGATGAACACTGAAGCTTTCTTT CAWSTEMNTEAFF . . TRBJ1-1 TRBV30
TGTGCTAGCAGCCAAGGGCCTCCAGATACGCAGTATTTT CASSQGPPDTQYF few . TRBJ2-3 TRBV7-7
TGTGCCAGCAGCCCTAGACTAGACGCAAATGAGCAGTTCTTC CASSPRLDANEQFF . . TRBJ2-1 TRBV7-3
TGTGCCAGCAGTAGTCCCACCAGGGGGCGGGAGGATACGCAGTATTTT CASSSPTRGREDTQYF few . TRBJ2-3 TRBV27
TGTGCCAGCAGCCTAGGGGGGGGACTGAGCTCCTACGAGCAGTACTTC CASSLGGGLSSYEQYF few . TRBJ2-7 TRBV25-1
TGTGCCAGCAGATCATATCCCCTACAGGGCCGCCCCTACGAGCAGTACTTC CASRSYPLQGRPYEQYF . . TRBJ2-7 TRBV27
TGCAGTGGCAGTAAGCGACGGACCGGGGAGCTGTTTTTT CSGSKRRTGELFF . . TRBJ2-2 TRBV20-1
TGTGCCAGCAGACACCAGGGGAATGGCTACACCTTC CASRHQGNGYTF . . TRBJ1-2 TRBV6-5
TGTGCCAGCAGTTTTGGGGACGGAGGCAAGTACTTC CASSFGDGGKYF . . TRBJ2-7 TRBV12-3/TRBV12-4
TGTGCCAGCAGCTTAATGGGGGATGGTGAGCAGTTCTTC CASSLMGDGEQFF . . TRBJ2-1 TRBV7-9
TGCGCCAGCAGCCAAGCCCTCCTGGACTACGAGCAGTACTTC CASSQALLDYEQYF few . TRBJ2-7 TRBV4-1
TGTGCCAGCAGTTGGGCCGGGGGGGCCGAGCAGTACTTC CASSWAGGAEQYF few TRBD2 TRBJ2-7 TRBV12-3/TRBV12-4
TGTGCCAGCAGCTTAGAACTGGGGCCACTTGCTGATACGCAGTATTTT CASSLELGPLADTQYF . . TRBJ2-3 TRBV11-2
TGTGCCAGCTCCCTCCTTAAGACAGGGCTACTGGGGGAGCAGTACTTC CASSLLKTGLLGEQYF . TRBD1 TRBJ2-7 TRBV7-9
TGTGCCAGCAGCTTGGGACAGGGACATGGCTACACCTTC CASSLGQGHGYTF few TRBD1 TRBJ1-2 TRBV7-9
TGTGCCAGCAGTTTTCATATGGGGAGCTCCTACAATGAGCAGTTCTTC CASSFHMGSSYNEQFF many . TRBJ2-1 TRBV12-3/TRBV12-4
TGCGCCAGCTATAAAGGGGACCGAGACCACACTGAAGCTTTCTTT CASYKGDRDHTEAFF many . TRBJ1-1 TRBV5-1
TGTGCCAGCAGATTCGGCGCGGGGGGCTCCTACGAGCAGTACTTC CASRFGAGGSYEQYF . TRBD2 TRBJ2-7 TRBV12-3/TRBV12-4
TGTGCCAGCAGCTTAGAGTATTGGACTAGGGGAACAATTCAGTACTTC CASSLEYWTRGTIQYF . TRBD2 TRBJ2-4 TRBV7-6
TGTGCCAGCAGCGTAACGGGGGCCCCTAGCACAGATACGCAGTATTTT CASSVTGAPSTDTQYF few . TRBJ2-3 TRBV9
TGCGCCAGCAGCCAAGAGAACAGGGGGCAAGGCTACACCTTC CASSQENRGQGYTF . TRBD1 TRBJ1-2 TRBV4-3